A selection of T cell receptor beta chains follows, all from one sample in a study of T cell changes during pregnancy in multiple sclerosis. Clones were sequenced by immunoSEQ multiplex PCR, and TCRdb holds only the in-frame ones, with some missing. The top ten clones hold around 0.79% of a sample with roughly 97,000 clones, around nine tenths of them seen once. The input for sequencing was peripheral blood, taken in the second trimester of pregnancy. The origin of the receptors is a female donor in good health, enrolled as a control in a pregnancy study. Each CDR3 is given with its conserved first and last residue. The order of the fields is CDR3 protein, CDR3 DNA, J gene, D gene, clone size, V gene. A D gene is named only where the DNA matches it firmly. Expanded clones are given a class, and other clones once, few, many or no size at all.

CDR3: CAITGTGTSLGGYTF
DNA: TGTGCCATCACGGGGACAGGGACGTCCCTTGGTGGCTACACCTTC
J: TRBJ1-2
D: TRBD1
size: .
V: TRBV10-3

CDR3: CASSFYLASNYGYTF
DNA: TGTGCCAGCAGCTTTTACCTGGCCAGTAACTATGGCTACACCTTC
J: TRBJ1-2
D: .
size: .
V: TRBV5-8

CDR3: CSARGLAEAFF
DNA: TGCAGTGCTAGGGGCTTAGCTGAAGCTTTCTTT
J: TRBJ1-1
D: .
size: few
V: TRBV20-1

CDR3: CASSSGDGRANTEAFF
DNA: TGTGCCAGCAGCTCGGGGGATGGTCGGGCGAACACTGAAGCTTTCTTT
J: TRBJ1-1
D: .
size: .
V: TRBV7-6

CDR3: CASRGGARDNSPLHF
DNA: TGTGCCAGCAGGGGGGGGGCGCGAGATAATTCACCCCTCCACTTT
J: TRBJ1-6
D: .
size: .
V: TRBV25-1

CDR3: CASSRSGRTHEQYF
DNA: TGTGCCAGCAGCAGGAGCGGGAGGACCCACGAGCAGTACTTC
J: TRBJ2-7
D: TRBD2
size: .
V: TRBV7-2

CDR3: CASTHPGGVEYGYTF
DNA: TGTGCCAGTACCCACCCGGGGGGGGTGGAGTATGGCTACACCTTC
J: TRBJ1-2
D: .
size: .
V: TRBV19

CDR3: CASSPPLGSGETQYF
DNA: TGTGCCAGCTCACCCCCTCTGGGGAGTGGGGAGACCCAGTACTTC
J: TRBJ2-5
D: .
size: .
V: TRBV18

CDR3: CASSALWDRAPGANVLTF
DNA: TGTGCCAGCAGCGCCCTTTGGGACAGGGCCCCTGGGGCCAACGTCCTGACTTTC
J: TRBJ2-6
D: TRBD1
size: .
V: TRBV6-4

CDR3: CASSFAGGKGPDTQYF
DNA: TGTGCCAGCAGCTTCGCGGGGGGGAAGGGCCCGGATACGCAGTATTTT
J: TRBJ2-3
D: TRBD2
size: .
V: TRBV7-8

CDR3: CASSQELGRATYNEQFF
DNA: TGTGCCAGCAGCCAAGAGTTGGGCAGGGCCACCTACAATGAGCAGTTCTTC
J: TRBJ2-1
D: .
size: .
V: TRBV4-2

CDR3: CASSISRVDYGYTF
DNA: TGTGCCAGTAGTATAAGCAGGGTGGACTATGGCTACACCTTC
J: TRBJ1-2
D: .
size: once
V: TRBV19

CDR3: CASSPEMNTEAFF
DNA: TGTGCCAGCAGTCCGGAGATGAACACTGAAGCTTTCTTT
J: TRBJ1-1
D: .
size: .
V: TRBV14

CDR3: CASSLLAGSDTQYF
DNA: TGTGCCAGCAGCCTACTAGCGGGCTCAGATACGCAGTATTTT
J: TRBJ2-3
D: TRBD2
size: once
V: TRBV6-5

CDR3: CASTLPGTGHHEQYF
DNA: TGTGCCAGCACCCTACCTGGGACAGGGCACCACGAGCAGTACTTC
J: TRBJ2-7
D: TRBD1
size: .
V: TRBV6-1

CDR3: CASSWGGGGGTDTQYF
DNA: TGTGCCAGCAGCTGGGGCGGCGGTGGGGGCACAGATACGCAGTATTTT
J: TRBJ2-3
D: .
size: .
V: TRBV9

CDR3: CSALGADEQFF
DNA: TGCAGTGCTCTGGGGGCCGATGAGCAGTTCTTC
J: TRBJ2-1
D: .
size: .
V: TRBV20-1

CDR3: CASSQPTAYEQYF
DNA: TGTGCCAGCAGCCAGCCTACAGCTTACGAGCAGTACTTC
J: TRBJ2-7
D: .
size: once
V: TRBV28

CDR3: CASSPETLNTEAFF
DNA: TGCGCCAGCAGCCCCGAGACATTGAACACTGAAGCTTTCTTT
J: TRBJ1-1
D: .
size: .
V: TRBV5-1

CDR3: CASTLDRASGNTIYF
DNA: TGTGCCAGCACCCTGGACAGGGCCTCTGGAAACACCATATATTTT
J: TRBJ1-3
D: TRBD1
size: .
V: TRBV2

CDR3: CASGLLTGQGLYEQYF
DNA: TGTGCTAGTGGTTTGTTGACGGGACAGGGGCTCTACGAGCAGTACTTC
J: TRBJ2-7
D: TRBD1
size: .
V: TRBV12-5

CDR3: CSALSLNLAFF
DNA: TGCAGTGCTCTCTCTCTCAACTTGGCTTTCTTT
J: TRBJ1-1
D: .
size: .
V: TRBV20-1

CDR3: CASSLEGQGVSPLHF
DNA: TGTGCCAGCAGCTTGGAGGGACAGGGAGTATCACCCCTCCACTTT
J: TRBJ1-6
D: TRBD1
size: .
V: TRBV5-6

CDR3: CASSLASIRDRGFMNTEAFF
DNA: TGTGCCAGCAGCTTAGCCTCGATCCGGGACAGGGGTTTCATGAACACTGAAGCTTTCTTT
J: TRBJ1-1
D: TRBD1
size: .
V: TRBV9

CDR3: CASNPETGWATEAFF
DNA: TGCGCCAGCAACCCTGAAACAGGTTGGGCGACTGAAGCTTTCTTT
J: TRBJ1-1
D: .
size: .
V: TRBV4-1

CDR3: CASSRQAGGPGELFF
DNA: TGTGCCAGCAGCCGTCAAGCGGGGGGGCCCGGGGAGCTGTTTTTT
J: TRBJ2-2
D: TRBD2
size: .
V: TRBV7-9

CDR3: CASSEFHAGYTDTQYF
DNA: TGTGCCAGCAGTGAATTTCATGCGGGGTACACAGATACGCAGTATTTT
J: TRBJ2-3
D: .
size: .
V: TRBV6-1

CDR3: CASSEQRQETQYF
DNA: TGTGCCAGCAGTGAACAGCGTCAAGAGACCCAGTACTTC
J: TRBJ2-5
D: .
size: .
V: TRBV6-1

CDR3: CASSEYGRANSYEQYF
DNA: TGTGCCAGCAGTGAATATGGGCGGGCCAACTCCTACGAGCAGTACTTC
J: TRBJ2-7
D: .
size: .
V: TRBV6-1

CDR3: CASSARLGGTDEQFF
DNA: TGTGCCAGCAGCGCCCGACTAGGAGGTACGGATGAGCAGTTCTTC
J: TRBJ2-1
D: .
size: .
V: TRBV9

CDR3: CASLRLEGDTQYF
DNA: TGCGCCAGCTTACGACTAGAGGGAGATACGCAGTATTTT
J: TRBJ2-3
D: .
size: .
V: TRBV5-1

CDR3: CASSQDATGLSHNEQFF
DNA: TGCGCCAGCAGCCAAGACGCGACCGGACTAAGCCACAATGAGCAGTTCTTC
J: TRBJ2-1
D: .
size: .
V: TRBV4-3

CDR3: CASRTIIKGSGQYF
DNA: TGTGCCAGCAGGACGATCATTAAGGGGTCAGGGCAGTACTTC
J: TRBJ2-7
D: .
size: .
V: TRBV27

CDR3: CASSFNSGVVEQYF
DNA: TGTGCCAGCAGCTTTAATAGCGGGGTGGTCGAGCAGTACTTC
J: TRBJ2-7
D: TRBD2
size: .
V: TRBV7-2

CDR3: CASSPLRLSTEAFF
DNA: TGCGCCAGCAGCCCCCTCAGGTTAAGCACTGAAGCTTTCTTT
J: TRBJ1-1
D: .
size: .
V: TRBV5-1

CDR3: CASSELPLSYNEQFF
DNA: TGTGCCAGCAGTGAACTCCCTCTCTCCTACAATGAGCAGTTCTTC
J: TRBJ2-1
D: .
size: once
V: TRBV6-1

CDR3: CASSTQTTGKLFF
DNA: TGTGCCAGCAGCACGCAAACCACAGGAAAACTGTTTTTT
J: TRBJ1-4
D: .
size: few
V: TRBV14

CDR3: CACRDSYEQYF
DNA: TGTGCCTGCCGGGACTCTTACGAGCAGTACTTC
J: TRBJ2-7
D: .
size: .
V: TRBV25-1

CDR3: CASSPVGNQPQHF
DNA: TGTGCCAGCAGCCCAGTCGGCAATCAGCCCCAGCATTTT
J: TRBJ1-5
D: .
size: .
V: TRBV7-9

CDR3: CASSESGTSSSYEQYF
DNA: TGCGCCAGCAGTGAGTCCGGGACTAGCAGTTCCTACGAGCAGTACTTC
J: TRBJ2-7
D: TRBD2
size: once
V: TRBV10-1

CDR3: CASSLDSTGTMRNTIYF
DNA: TGTGCCAGCAGCTTAGACTCGACCGGGACAATGCGAAACACCATATATTTT
J: TRBJ1-3
D: .
size: .
V: TRBV11-2

CDR3: CASSELQYNSPLHF
DNA: TGTGCCAGCAGTGAATTACAGTATAATTCACCCCTCCACTTT
J: TRBJ1-6
D: .
size: few
V: TRBV2

CDR3: CASGADLLQPQHF
DNA: TGTGCTAGTGGCGCAGACTTACTCCAGCCCCAGCATTTT
J: TRBJ1-5
D: .
size: .
V: TRBV12-5

CDR3: CAGTRQAREKLFF
DNA: TGTGCCGGAACGAGACAGGCTAGGGAAAAACTGTTTTTT
J: TRBJ1-4
D: .
size: .
V: TRBV30

CDR3: CASTSDRVISGANVLTF
DNA: TGCGCCAGCACCTCGGACAGGGTGATCTCTGGGGCCAACGTCCTGACTTTC
J: TRBJ2-6
D: TRBD1
size: .
V: TRBV5-1

CDR3: CSARDRGQGREQYF
DNA: TGCAGCGCCAGGGACAGGGGGCAAGGGAGGGAGCAGTACTTC
J: TRBJ2-7
D: TRBD1
size: .
V: TRBV29-1

CDR3: CASSQAGVGGYEQYF
DNA: TGCGCCAGCAGCCAAGCCGGGGTCGGGGGCTACGAGCAGTACTTC
J: TRBJ2-7
D: .
size: .
V: TRBV4-3

CDR3: CASSRSIGGRTYEQYF
DNA: TGCGCCAGCAGCCGCTCCATTGGGGGCAGGACCTACGAGCAGTACTTC
J: TRBJ2-7
D: .
size: .
V: TRBV4-3

CDR3: CASSPWMGGDEAFF
DNA: TGTGCCAGCAGCCCTTGGATGGGAGGCGATGAAGCTTTCTTT
J: TRBJ1-1
D: .
size: .
V: TRBV7-2

CDR3: CSVIPGAGGGEQYF
DNA: TGCAGCGTGATCCCCGGAGCGGGAGGGGGCGAGCAGTACTTC
J: TRBJ2-7
D: TRBD2
size: .
V: TRBV29-1

CDR3: CASSPGQGNTEAFF
DNA: TGCGCCAGCAGCCCGGGACAGGGGAACACTGAAGCTTTCTTT
J: TRBJ1-1
D: TRBD1
size: few
V: TRBV5-1

CDR3: CASARGRLSALGYTF
DNA: TGTGCCAGCGCAAGGGGCAGGCTCTCTGCTCTGGGCTACACCTTC
J: TRBJ1-2
D: .
size: .
V: TRBV2

CDR3: CASSPDRGFYGYTF
DNA: TGCGCCAGCAGCCCCGACAGGGGATTCTATGGCTACACCTTC
J: TRBJ1-2
D: TRBD1
size: .
V: TRBV4-3

CDR3: CASSLNRGLGYTF
DNA: TGTGCCAGCAGCTTAAACAGGGGGCTAGGCTACACCTTC
J: TRBJ1-2
D: TRBD1
size: .
V: TRBV7-9

CDR3: CASTRGGAYGYTF
DNA: TGTGCCAGCACAAGGGGGGGTGCGTATGGCTACACCTTC
J: TRBJ1-2
D: .
size: .
V: TRBV27

CDR3: CTSSQDNGRGSRTEAFF
DNA: TGCACCAGCAGCCAAGATAATGGCAGGGGGTCACGCACTGAAGCTTTCTTT
J: TRBJ1-1
D: .
size: once
V: TRBV1

CDR3: CASSAQGSADTQYF
DNA: TGTGCCAGCAGTGCTCAGGGATCGGCAGATACGCAGTATTTT
J: TRBJ2-3
D: .
size: .
V: TRBV6-1

CDR3: CASSGGGSEKLFF
DNA: TGCGCCAGCTCGGGGGGCGGCAGCGAAAAACTGTTTTTT
J: TRBJ1-4
D: .
size: .
V: TRBV5-1

CDR3: CASSQVPLHEQYF
DNA: TGTGCCAGCAGCCAGGTCCCTTTGCACGAGCAGTACTTC
J: TRBJ2-7
D: .
size: .
V: TRBV6-6